Listed here are 2 T cell receptor beta chains from one sample, sequenced in a study of T cell changes during pregnancy in multiple sclerosis. The table came from immunoSEQ multiplex PCR; TCRdb's copy has only in-frame clones and leaves some out. The sample contains around 85,000 clones, approximately 90% of which appear only once. The sample was PBMCs, taken in the first trimester of pregnancy. The receptors derive from a female donor in good health, serving as a control in a pregnancy study. Some clones in this sample may be carry-over from other donors' samples.

CDR3 region: CASTSGQGGLATDTQYF. The CDR3 bases are TGTGCCAGCACCTCCGGGCAGGGGGGACTAGCCACAGATACGCAGTATTTT. V gene TRBV5-5 combines with J gene TRBJ2-3, with 9 positions matching TRBD2. From germline, CDR1 is SGHKS and CDR2 YYEKEE (reference sequence). There are 17 residues in the CDR3. The V segment lost 6 bases and the J segment 2 bases; nucleotides outside the gene matches: 13.

This clone turned up a few times. This chain joins TRBV6-1 and TRBJ1-5, with a weak D call TRBD1 (6 bases). V lost 2 bases, J lost 11 bases, and 10 bases lay in between. The germline CDR1 and CDR2 sequences are MNHNS and SASEGT. The CDR3 extends over 12 amino acids. Here the CDR3 reads CASSENDRSQHF. The CDR3 DNA reads TGTGCCAGCAGTGAAAACGACAGGTCCCAGCATTTT.